This T cell receptor beta chain stems from a study of cytomegalovirus exposure and HLA in healthy donors. PCR amplification relied on 60 Vbeta primers (plus 13 Jbeta primers). Sequencing was performed with immunoSEQ multiplex PCR; in TCRdb, only in-frame clones are kept and a portion is missing. This sample's table has 180,000 or so clones. The germline CDR1 and CDR2 sequences are SNHLY and FYNNEI. The CDR3 sequence is 16 residues long. Losses at the gene ends were 6 bases for V and 7 bases for J; bases not matched to a gene: 11. The chain has TRBV2 and TRBJ2-2, with 10 bases that match TRBD2. This receptor was taken from a woman between 18 and 29 years old in good health and CMV-seropositive. The sample was PBMCs. CDR3 residues: CASRGPGTSVGGELFF. As DNA, the CDR3 is TGTGCCAGCAGGGGCCCCGGGACTAGCGTTGGCGGGGAGCTGTTTTTT.